The 22 T cell receptor beta chains given below trace back to one sample, sequenced in a study of blood T cell repertoires in COVID-19. Sequencing was performed with immunoSEQ multiplex PCR; in TCRdb, only in-frame clones are kept and a portion is missing. The sample includes around 380,000 clones, approximately 89% of them seen just once. The sequencing input was PBMCs or T cells enriched from blood (not recorded which). All receptors derive from a man aged 25-45 years who had recovered from COVID-19.

The chain couples TRBV5-1 to TRBJ2-1; the match to TRBD2 covers 8 bases. CDR3 size: 17 residues. Germline loops: CDR1 SGHRS, CDR2 YFSETQ. V trimming: 5 bases; J trimming: 0 bases; junction bases outside the gene matches: 10. This chain's CDR3 is CASRATSGSTSYNEQFF. The CDR3 DNA reads TGCGCCAGCAGGGCCACTAGCGGCTCAACCTCCTACAATGAGCAGTTCTTC.

The J gene is TRBJ1-4, the V gene TRBV5-1, with D uncertain. The germline gives CDR1 SGHRS, CDR2 YFSETQ. CDR3 length equals 16 residues. Trimming took 0 bases from V and 4 from J, leaving 13 bases between them. CDR3 amino acids: CASSLVPVGINEKLFF. DNA for the CDR3: TGCGCCAGCAGCTTGGTCCCCGTTGGCATTAATGAAAAACTGTTTTTT.

The chain is built from TRBV2 and TRBJ2-3; TRBD1 matches at 8 bases. In germline, CDR1 is SNHLY, CDR2 FYNNEI. V shed 6 bases, J shed 1 base, and the junction held 6 bases outside the gene matches. The CDR3 is 15 residues long. This CDR3 is CASSGDRRGTDTQYF. For the CDR3, the DNA is TGTGCCAGCAGCGGGGACAGGAGAGGCACAGATACGCAGTATTTT.

V is TRBV6-5 and J is TRBJ2-3, with 14 bases aligning to TRBD2. Germline loops: CDR1 MNHEY, CDR2 SVGAGI. The J segment lost 6 bases and the V segment lost 6 bases, leaving 2 bases of the junction unmatched. The CDR3 length is 14 residues. The CDR3 sequence: CASSRTSGGDTQYF. The CDR3 DNA reads as TGTGCCAGCAGCCGGACTAGCGGGGGGGATACGCAGTATTTT.

The rearrangement joins TRBV7-8 to TRBJ2-3, with D possibly being TRBD2 (5 bases). Germline values: CDR1 SGHVS, CDR2 FQNEAQ. V gave up 5 bases and J gave up 0 bases, with 15 bases separating them. This CDR3 comprises 16 residues. CDR3 DNA: TGTGCCAGCAGCCAGCGACTAACCGCTAGCACAGATACGCAGTATTTT. The encoded protein is CASSQRLTASTDTQYF.

The chain has TRBV19 and TRBJ1-1; 7 bases fit TRBD1. V shed 6 bases, J shed 3 bases, and the junction held 4 bases outside the gene matches. The germline V gene has CDR1 LNHDA and CDR2 SQIVND (reference sequence). The CDR3 consists of 13 residues. The CDR3 loop is CASSDDRDTEAFF. In DNA form, the CDR3 reads TGTGCCAGTAGCGACGACAGGGACACTGAAGCTTTCTTT.

The CDR3 protein is CASSQSGGQGAANYGYTF. Here the CDR3 DNA reads TGCGCCAGCAGTCAATCTGGTGGACAGGGGGCAGCGAACTATGGCTACACCTTC. J is TRBJ1-2 and V is TRBV23-1; TRBD1 matches at 11 bases. TRBV23-1 is designated an ORF whose function remains uncertain. The V gene end was trimmed by 0 bases and the J gene end by 2 bases; junction bases not matched to a gene: 8. The CDR3 has 18 amino acids.

The chain has TRBV27 and TRBJ1-3; weak D call: TRBD1 (5 bases). The CDR3 sequence is 17 residues long. V lost 6 bases, J lost 3 bases, and 21 bases lay in between. Germline lookup yields CDR1 MNHEY and CDR2 SMNVEV (reference sequence). The CDR3 region is CASSLNLDIGGGNTIYF. CDR3 DNA sequence: TGTGCCAGCAGCTTGAACCTGGACATCGGGGGTGGAAACACCATATATTTT.

V is TRBV5-5 and J is TRBJ1-5; D gene uncertain. This CDR3 contains 15 residues. The germline V gene encodes CDR1 SGHKS and CDR2 YYEKEE (reference sequence). V was pared by 3 bases and J by 4 bases, with 14 bases between. The CDR3 is CASSWTLTGNQPQHF. CDR3 coding DNA: TGTGCCAGCAGCTGGACCTTGACGGGGAATCAGCCCCAGCATTTT.

The chain carries TRBV19 and TRBJ1-2; D is unclear. The CDR3 spans 13 residues. The germline V and J ends were trimmed by 6 bases and 7 bases, with 15 bases remaining between them. CDR1 is LNHDA, CDR2 SQIVND, per germline (reference sequence). CDR3 in amino acids: CASSLDKIGGYTF. The CDR3 nucleotides are TGTGCCAGTAGCCTTGACAAAATTGGTGGCTACACCTTC. Drawing the rest from reference TRBV19 and TRBJ1-2, the complete variable domain is DGGITQSPKYLFRKEGQNVTLSCEQNLNHDAMYWYRQDPGQGLRLIYYSQIVNDFQKGDIAEGYSVSREKKESFPLTVTSAQKNPTAFYLCASSLDKIGGYTFGSGTRLTVV.

The chain joins TRBV19 to TRBJ1-1, with TRBD1 as a possible D gene (6 bases). Germline values: CDR1 LNHDA, CDR2 SQIVND (reference sequence). This CDR3 region has 13 residues. Trimming stripped 4 bases from V and 2 bases from J, with 8 bases between. The CDR3 nucleotides read TGTGCCAGTAGTAAGGGGGTAAACACTGAAGCTTTCTTT. Protein: CASSKGVNTEAFF. Using reference TRBV19 and TRBJ1-1 for the parts outside the CDR3, the full variable domain is DGGITQSPKYLFRKEGQNVTLSCEQNLNHDAMYWYRQDPGQGLRLIYYSQIVNDFQKGDIAEGYSVSREKKESFPLTVTSAQKNPTAFYLCASSKGVNTEAFFGQGTRLTVV.

The gene calls are TRBV20-1 and TRBJ1-2, with TRBD1 identical over 9 bases. Looked up from germline, CDR1 is DFQATT and CDR2 is SNEGSKA (reference sequence). V gave up 8 bases and J gave up 10 bases; unmatched junction bases: 8. The CDR3 has 11 residues. CDR3 sequence reads: CSRRTGDDYTF. The CDR3 bases are TGCAGTCGTCGGACAGGGGATGACTACACCTTC.

This chain links TRBV5-1 with TRBJ2-5; TRBD1 might be the D (6 bases). V dropped 5 bases and J dropped 2 bases, with 13 bases sitting between them. The CDR3 length is 14 residues. Germline CDR1 is SGHRS and CDR2 is YFSETQ. CDR3 coding DNA: TGCGCCAGCAGACCGACAGGAGTGCAAGAGACCCAGTACTTC. Encoded protein: CASRPTGVQETQYF.

The V and J genes are TRBV7-9 and TRBJ1-4; no reliable D call. Germline CDR1 SEHNR, CDR2 FQNEAQ (reference sequence). There are 16 residues in the CDR3. V was trimmed by 4 bases and J by 2 bases, leaving 14 bases between them. The DNA for the CDR3 is TGTGCCAGCAGCTCCCGCGGGTCGGGGACTAATGAAAAACTGTTTTTT. Amino acid sequence: CASSSRGSGTNEKLFF. Full variable domain (outside the CDR3, taken from reference TRBV7-9 and TRBJ1-4): DTGVSQNPRHKITKRGQNVTFRCDPISEHNRLYWYRQTLGQGPEFLTYFQNEAQLEKSRLLSDRFSAERPKGSFSTLEIQRTEQGDSAMYLCASSSRGSGTNEKLFFGSGTQLSVL.

On this clone: Different DNA sequences within this sample yield the same CDR3. The chain recombines TRBV5-1 with TRBJ2-2, with TRBD1 as a possible D gene (6 bases). The CDR3 totals 13 residues. Trimming cost V 2 bases and J 5 bases, with 7 bases left between them. Germline assignment: CDR1 SGHRS and CDR2 YFSETQ. The DNA for the CDR3 is TGCGCCAGCAGCTTCCAGGGGACCGGGGAGCTGTTTTTT. It specifies CASSFQGTGELFF.

This chain joins TRBV5-1 and TRBJ1-2; TRBD1 agrees at 10 bases. This CDR3 is 15 amino acids long. Germline V CDR1 and CDR2: SGHRS, YFSETQ. After removal of 0 bases from V and 6 bases from J, the junction contained 5 bases not matched to a gene. The CDR3 bases are TGCGCCAGCAGCTTGGCCGACAGGGGGCCGGATGGCTACACCTTC. This translates into CASSLADRGPDGYTF.

The CDR3 region has the DNA TGCGCCAGCAGCTTTCAGTTGAACACTGAAGCTTTCTTT. Translation: CASSFQLNTEAFF. The V and J genes are TRBV5-1 and TRBJ1-1; D gene unclear. CDR1 and CDR2 (germline): SGHRS, YFSETQ. Trimming took 2 bases from V and 0 from J, leaving 5 bases between them. CDR3 length: 13 amino acids.

The gene calls are TRBV7-6 and TRBJ1-6, with TRBD1 matching 8 bases. From germline, CDR1 is SGHVS and CDR2 FNYEAQ. The CDR3 has 17 residues. V lost 5 bases and J lost 8; bases outside the gene matches: 14. CDR3: CASSRHTTGGRDSPLHF. The CDR3 coding sequence is TGTGCCAGCAGCCGACATACCACAGGGGGTAGGGATTCACCCCTCCACTTT.

A few counts support this clone. This sequence joins TRBV6-2 or TRBV6-3 and TRBJ2-7, with 8 bases matching TRBD2. The CDR3 contains 18 residues. CDR1 MNHEY and CDR2 SVGEGT come from the germline V gene. Trimming cost V 2 bases and J 2 bases; bases outside gene matches: 14. The CDR3 nucleotides are TGTGCCAGCAGTTACCCAAGCGATAAAGCGGGGGCCCCCTACGAGCAGTACTTC. This encodes CASSYPSDKAGAPYEQYF.

The chain is built from TRBV24-1 and TRBJ2-5; 7 bases are a match to TRBD1. With V trimmed by 4 bases and J by 4 bases, 8 bases remained unmatched. The CDR3 loop spans 15 amino acids. The germline gives CDR1 KGHDR, CDR2 SFDVKD. CDR3 sequence reads: CATSEGGSGGETQYF. The CDR3 nucleotides read TGTGCCACCAGTGAAGGGGGATCAGGGGGAGAGACCCAGTACTTC.

J is TRBJ1-1 and V is TRBV3-1 (or the pseudogene TRBV3-2); TRBD1 is a possible D gene (6 bases). Germline V gene sequence: CDR1 LGHDT, CDR2 YNNKEL (reference sequence). V was pared by 0 bases and J by 0 bases, with 23 bases between. The CDR3 is made up of 20 amino acids. The CDR3 nucleotides are TGTGCCAGCAGCCAAGATAGGGGGGGGAGGTGGCAGACTATGAACACTGAAGCTTTCTTT. Protein product: CASSQDRGGRWQTMNTEAFF.

This clone has just a few counts. The V gene is TRBV10-3, the J gene TRBJ2-5; 13 bases line up with TRBD2. Germline V gene sequence: CDR1 ENHRY, CDR2 SYGVKD. The J segment lost 2 bases and the V segment lost 5 bases, leaving 11 bases of the junction unmatched. The CDR3 covers 18 residues. In nucleotides, the CDR3 is TGTGCCATCAGTTCGGGGACTAGCGGGGCCCGATCACAAGAGACCCAGTACTTC. It translates to CAISSGTSGARSQETQYF.